This T cell receptor (beta chain) derives from a study of T cell responses to AZD1222 COVID-19 vaccine. Study-level findings and limits: Among vaccine-associated CD4 TCRs, coverage spanned spike, with dominance at 160-218 and 743-854. Only six people who got AZD1222 tested seropositive at baseline.

The table lists this clone with a count of one. As yet, its antigen is unknown. Assay used: immunoSEQ multiplex PCR; TCRdb lists only in-frame clones, some missing. The top ten clones hold less than 4.5% of a sample with 120,000 or so clones, 90% of them seen once. CDR3 length: 14 amino acids. V was pared by 2 bases and J by 8 bases, with 16 bases between. Germline assignment: CDR1 SGHRS and CDR2 YFSETQ. The input for sequencing was peripheral blood, taken on day 0 of MenACWY control vaccination. This chain uses TRBV5-1 with TRBJ1-1, with D uncertain. The clonotype comes from an adult in good health. CDR3 sequence reads: CASSFGSSDAEAFF. CDR3 DNA sequence: TGCGCCAGCAGCTTTGGCAGCTCGGATGCCGAAGCTTTCTTT.